This T cell receptor (beta chain) was profiled in a study of cytomegalovirus exposure and HLA in healthy donors. Study-level results: Sequencing artifact likely explains a cluster of highly shared sequence variants. An apparent linkage of common viral pathogens to several of the most significant clusters emerged in a later analysis.

This clone occurred a few times. No antigen is known for it. The PCR employed 60 Vbeta primers together with 13 Jbeta primers. Repertoires were generated with immunoSEQ multiplex PCR, while TCRdb's copy carries only in-frame clones and drops some. The sample carries about 82,000 clones, over 9% recorded once. The CDR3 is made up of 13 amino acids. Germline V CDR1 and CDR2: GTSNPN, SVGIG (reference sequence). V lost 4 bases and J 2 bases, leaving 9 bases between the germline ends. The clonotype was recovered from a man in his sixties in good health and CMV-seropositive. The chain links TRBV30 to TRBJ2-1; a possible D gene is TRBD2 (5 bases). The specimen sequenced was PBMCs. The CDR3 reads CAWTGFTYNEQFF. In nucleotides, the CDR3 is TGTGCCTGGACGGGGTTTACCTACAATGAGCAGTTCTTC.